This T cell receptor (beta chain) was observed in a study of tumor T cells in aggressive B-cell lymphoma. This table comes from immunoSEQ multiplex PCR, and its TCRdb copy is limited to in-frame clones, with some not included. Of about 4,000 clones listed, about nine tenths are singletons. The V and J ends lost 1 base and 9 bases, in that order; junction bases with no gene match: 9. The CDR3 consists of 15 residues. The V gene's germline CDR1 is SSHAT and CDR2 FNYEAQ (reference sequence). The material sequenced was tumor tissue. The chain joins TRBV7-7 to TRBJ2-1, with 7 bases aligning to TRBD2. The sequence was collected from an adult with diffuse large B cell lymphoma. CDR3 DNA: TGTGCCAGCAGCTTAGGAGGACTAGAAGGGAGTGAGCAGTTCTTC. Protein sequence: CASSLGGLEGSEQFF.